This T cell receptor (beta chain) was recorded in a study of spatial heterogeneity in lung cancer. Broader study findings: For expanded intratumoral alpha and beta TCRs, counts tracked tumor mutation counts. Ubiquitous and regional expanded TCR counts mirrored ubiquitous and regional nonsynonymous mutation counts, respectively. Estimation of coverage gave values of about 7% for alpha and approximately 13% for beta chains in tumor T cells.

Indicated time point: sample taken at primary tumor resection. Samples were obtained from approximately 72 donors, all untreated early-stage non-small cell lung cancer patients. Unsorted samples of tumor, nontumor lung or frozen PBMC had their whole RNA sequenced. V was trimmed by 3 bases and J by 0 bases, leaving 9 bases between them. The CDR3 has 14 amino acids. Looked up from germline, CDR1 is MNHNS and CDR2 is SASEGT. Each CDR3 protein gets one entry after TCRdb re-called the 5' RACE reads with MiXCR. In the table there are approximately 9,400 distinct CDR3 sequences, 10% to 15% of which are singletons. Points on this clonotype: Its cognate antigen is unknown.

This clonotype originated in a female donor with early-stage non-small cell lung cancer. This specimen was lung tumor tissue, taken at surgery. This chain links TRBV6-1 with TRBJ2-7; TRBD1 is a possible D gene (5 bases). CDR3 bases: TGTGCCAGCAGTGAGGTACAGGCCTCCTACGAGCAGTACTTC. Its translation: CASSEVQASYEQYF.